This is a list of T cell receptor beta chains from one sample in a study of cytomegalovirus exposure and HLA in healthy donors. Data came from immunoSEQ multiplex PCR; TCRdb stores just in-frame clones and leaves some out. The table shows fewer than 95,000 clones, with approximately 81% occurring only once. The sample taken for sequencing was PBMCs. These TCRs come from a woman aged 18 to 35 in good health and CMV-seropositive. Both conserved end residues are part of each CDR3. Each record gives: J gene, D gene, clone size, V gene, CDR3 DNA, CDR3 protein. D genes are given only for firm matches. The size entry is marked missing in some rows and otherwise reads once, few, many or a size class.

TRBJ2-3 NA NA TRBV10-1 TGCGCCAGCAGTGATGGGGGGGCCAGGGATACGCAGTATTTT CASSDGGARDTQYF
TRBJ2-3 NA NA TRBV7-2 TGTGCCAGCAGCTCCTACCGACTAGTTAGCACAGATACGCAGTATTTT CASSSYRLVSTDTQYF
TRBJ2-3 NA NA TRBV9 TGTGCCAGCAGCGAACAAAACCCTTTCACAGATACGCAGTATTTT CASSEQNPFTDTQYF
TRBJ1-1 TRBD1 NA TRBV18 TGTGCCAGCTCTCCCGGGACAGGCAATGAAGCTTTCTTT CASSPGTGNEAFF
TRBJ2-5 TRBD2 NA TRBV7-3 TGTGCCAGCAGCTTAGGGAGGACTAGCGGGGGTTTAGAGACCCAGTACTTC CASSLGRTSGGLETQYF
TRBJ1-1 NA NA TRBV18 TGTGCCAGCTCACCTCGACAGGACCCAACAAACACTGAAGCTTTCTTT CASSPRQDPTNTEAFF
TRBJ1-1 TRBD1 NA TRBV4-1 TGCGCCAGCAGCCGAGACAGGGGAGGGGAAGCTTTCTTT CASSRDRGGEAFF
TRBJ2-1 TRBD2 once TRBV5-8 TGTGCCAGCAGCTCCTCTAGCGGGGGATACCTGGATGAGCAGTTCTTC CASSSSSGGYLDEQFF
TRBJ2-7 TRBD2 once TRBV28 TGTGCCAGCATTTCGATGAGCGGGGGCTACGAGCAGTACTTC CASISMSGGYEQYF
TRBJ1-4 NA NA TRBV30 TGTGCCTGGAGTGTAAAGGTCAGGCGTGGTGAAAAACTGTTTTTT CAWSVKVRRGEKLFF
TRBJ1-5 NA NA TRBV19 TGTGCCAGTAGATTAGAATCCACAGGGCGCAATCAGCCCCAGCATTTT CASRLESTGRNQPQHF
TRBJ2-3 NA NA TRBV28 TGTGCCAGCACCCTTAGAGAAGGGGCTCTGGATACGCAGTATTTT CASTLREGALDTQYF
TRBJ1-6 NA NA TRBV7-2 TGTGCCAGCAGCGACCACGACAGCTCCTATAATTCACCCCTCCACTTT CASSDHDSSYNSPLHF